The 17 T cell receptor beta chains below come from one sample, sequenced in a study of response to subunit inactivated influenza vaccine. TCRdb itself ran the RT-PCR reads through MiXCR, one entry per CDR3 protein. The sample has approximately 170,000 distinct CDR3 sequences; around 15% are singletons. The sequenced sample was CD8+ T cells sorted from PBMCs, obtained 4 to 6 days after vaccination. The receptors stem from a man aged 50 or older who received an inactivated influenza vaccine.

This clonotype has only a few counts. The chain carries TRBV7-3 and TRBJ2-1, with D unresolved. V was shortened by 5 bases and J by 4 bases, with 18 bases between the two germline ends. The germline V gene has CDR1 SGHTA and CDR2 FQGTGA. CDR3 length: 16 residues. The CDR3 sequence is CASSPTDRSWYNEQFF. For the CDR3, the DNA is TGTGCCAGCAGCCCGACGGACCGCTCTTGGTACAATGAGCAGTTCTTC.

The chain joins TRBV7-9 to TRBJ2-7; 8 nucleotides line up with TRBD1. Germline lookup yields CDR1 SEHNR and CDR2 FQNEAQ (reference sequence). V lost 5 bases and J lost 2; bases outside the gene matches: 11. CDR3 length equals 16 residues. The CDR3 protein is CASSPRTGKDPYEQYF. The CDR3 DNA sequence: TGTGCCAGCAGCCCGCGGACAGGGAAGGACCCCTACGAGCAGTACTTC.

The chain employs TRBV7-2 and TRBJ2-7; D remains ambiguous. The germline CDR1 and CDR2 sequences are SGHTA and FQGNSA. This CDR3 region has 16 residues. V was trimmed by 4 bases and J by 4 bases, leaving 20 bases between them. In nucleotides, the CDR3 is TGTGCCAGCAGCTGGAGTCCGGCGGCGGTTTTTTACGAGCAGTACTTC. Its translation is CASSWSPAAVFYEQYF.

CDR3 sequence (DNA): TGTGCCAGCAGTTACGATCATCCGCGGTACGGGGAGCTGTTTTTT. It specifies CASSYDHPRYGELFF. V gene TRBV6-2 or TRBV6-3 combines with J gene TRBJ2-2; D unresolved. The CDR3 is made up of 15 amino acids. Per the germline V gene, CDR1 is MNHEY and CDR2 is SVGEGT. V was cut by 2 bases and J by 7 bases, with 14 bases left in between.

The chain has TRBV28 and TRBJ1-1; TRBD1 is a possible D gene (6 bases). Germline assignment: CDR1 MDHEN and CDR2 SYDVKM. Trimming cost V 5 bases and J 6 bases, with 25 bases left between them. The CDR3 extends over 17 amino acids. CDR3 protein: CASSTRTVTPFVAEAFF. CDR3 in DNA: TGTGCCAGCAGTACCCGGACAGTGACACCCTTTGTGGCTGAAGCTTTCTTT.

The CDR3 DNA sequence: TGCGCCAGCAGCTATCAGGACTACAAGGAAGAGCAGTTCTTC. Translation: CASSYQDYKEEQFF. This chain connects TRBV5-1 to TRBJ2-1; possible D gene TRBD2, 6 bases. The CDR3 runs to 14 residues. V was shortened by 3 bases and J by 10 bases, with 17 bases between the two germline ends. Germline V CDR1 and CDR2: SGHRS, YFSETQ.

The chain is built from TRBV2 and TRBJ2-7, with a weak D call TRBD2 (5 bases). V was cut by 6 bases and J by 2 bases, with 20 bases left in between. The germline V gene encodes CDR1 SNHLY and CDR2 FYNNEI. The CDR3 has 16 amino acids. CDR3 amino acids: CASRESGITIPYEQYF. As DNA, the CDR3 is TGTGCCAGCAGGGAATCGGGAATAACCATTCCCTACGAGCAGTACTTC.

This clonotype was seen a handful of times. The chain joins TRBV15 to TRBJ2-4; 10 bases are a match to TRBD1. Germline assignment: CDR1 LNHNV and CDR2 YYDKDF (reference sequence). This CDR3 is built from 15 residues. Unmatched junction bases numbered 4, after V lost 0 bases and J lost 8 bases. The CDR3 coding sequence is TGTGCCACCAGCAGAGACCGGGACAGGGGTTACATTCAGTACTTC. Its protein product is CATSRDRDRGYIQYF.

CDR3 coding DNA: TGCGCCAGCAGCCCGACAGGGGCCCACTCCTACGAGCAGTACTTC. Amino acid sequence: CASSPTGAHSYEQYF. The chain uses TRBV5-1 and TRBJ2-7; 8 bases agree with TRBD1. Germline lookup yields CDR1 SGHRS and CDR2 YFSETQ. V lost 4 bases, J lost 0 bases, and 6 bases stayed unmatched. The CDR3 loop spans 15 amino acids.

V is TRBV4-3 and J is TRBJ2-2; the D gene is possibly TRBD1 (5 bases). Germline CDR1 LGHNA, CDR2 YSLEER. This CDR3 has 16 amino acids. V was pared by 3 bases and J by 0 bases, with 11 bases between. The CDR3 region is CASSHGQGANTGELFF. DNA for the CDR3: TGCGCCAGCAGCCACGGACAAGGCGCGAACACCGGGGAGCTGTTTTTT.

This chain joins TRBV9 and TRBJ2-1, with no clear D. The CDR3 consists of 13 residues. Germline CDR1 SGDLS, CDR2 YYNGEE. V was cut by 4 bases and J by 4 bases, with 9 bases left in between. The CDR3 DNA follows: TGTGCCAGCAGCCAGGACCCGTACAATGAGCAGTTCTTC. Protein sequence: CASSQDPYNEQFF.

This clonotype was seen only a few times. The chain recombines TRBV7-9 with TRBJ2-7, with D possibly being TRBD1 (5 bases). The CDR3 is made up of 13 amino acids. The germline V gene encodes CDR1 SEHNR and CDR2 FQNEAQ (reference sequence). Trimming stripped 5 bases from V and 4 bases from J, with 12 bases between. This chain's CDR3 is CASSPTGPYEQYF. As DNA, the CDR3 is TGTGCCAGCAGCCCCACAGGACCTTACGAGCAGTACTTC.

The V call is TRBV13, the J call TRBJ2-3; perhaps D is TRBD1 or TRBD2 (5 bases each). This CDR3 comprises 14 residues. Germline V gives CDR1 PRHDT, CDR2 FYEKMQ (reference sequence). V lost 5 bases to trimming and J lost 0 bases, with 9 bases between them. CDR3 in amino acids: CASSNRDSTDTQYF. The DNA of the CDR3 is TGTGCCAGCAGCAACCGGGACAGCACAGATACGCAGTATTTT.

CDR3 protein: CATSDPGLEQFF. For the CDR3, the DNA is TGTGCCACCAGTGATCCGGGGCTTGAGCAGTTCTTC. J is TRBJ2-1 and V is TRBV24-1; D may match TRBD1 or TRBD2 (5 bases each). Germline lookup yields CDR1 KGHDR and CDR2 SFDVKD. The CDR3 is 12 residues long. Trimming took 3 bases from V and 9 from J, leaving 8 bases between them.

This clonotype was observed many times. This chain uses TRBV30 with TRBJ1-6; D gene uncertain. The germline V gene has CDR1 GTSNPN and CDR2 SVGIG (reference sequence). The V end was cut by 4 bases, the J end by 7 bases, with 11 bases between. The CDR3 runs 13 residues. CDR3 region: CAWNVGPNSPLHF. The CDR3 region has the DNA TGTGCCTGGAACGTAGGACCCAATTCACCCCTCCACTTT.

This clonotype was observed many times. The chain couples TRBV19 to TRBJ1-5; 7 bases are a match to TRBD1. The germline V gene has CDR1 LNHDA and CDR2 SQIVND (reference sequence). The V segment lost 6 bases and the J segment 2 bases; nucleotides outside the gene matches: 7. The CDR3 runs to 15 residues. CDR3 protein: CASSSTGFGNQPQHF. In DNA form, the CDR3 reads TGTGCCAGTAGCTCGACAGGGTTTGGCAATCAGCCCCAGCATTTT.

The sample holds many counts of this clonotype. The chain couples TRBV12-3 or TRBV12-4 to TRBJ2-5; 10 nucleotides line up with TRBD1. Trimming took 4 bases from V and 4 from J; bases not matched to a gene: 6. The CDR3 totals 15 residues. This CDR3 is CASSSWTGGRETQYF. The CDR3 DNA is TGTGCCAGCAGTTCCTGGACAGGGGGTAGAGAGACCCAGTACTTC.